This entry concerns a single TCR beta chain. Its antigen is undetermined. Generated by immunoSEQ multiplex PCR, the TCRdb table keeps only in-frame clones and is missing some. The sample includes roughly 65,000 clones, about 89% seen only once; the top ten take about 3%. This sample was taken from a study of cytomegalovirus exposure and HLA in healthy donors. Study-wide points: The investigators catalogued 164 TCR beta chains as cytomegalovirus-associated.

This CDR3 contains 17 residues. The germline gives CDR1 SGHTS, CDR2 YDEGEE. The V and J ends lost 6 bases and 0 bases, in that order; junction bases with no gene match: 9. This chain links TRBV5-8 with TRBJ2-3; the match to TRBD2 covers 11 bases. Sample: PBMCs. The source of this sequence is a man younger than 35 in good health and CMV-seronegative. Here the CDR3 DNA reads TGTGCCAGCAAACCCCGGACTAGCGGGTATAGCACAGATACGCAGTATTTT. The encoded protein is CASKPRTSGYSTDTQYF.